Sequencing of this TCR beta chain was carried out in a study of cytomegalovirus exposure and HLA in healthy donors. General study results and limits: Using the classifier, cytomegalovirus status was reportedly diagnosed with high specificity and sensitivity. There were some public TCRs occurring in many donors, but most TCR sequences were rare. HLA-A and HLA-B allele assignments for most subjects were reportedly predicted accurately using TCR beta sequences.

Each of the donors was a healthy bone marrow donor. Amplification used 60 Vbeta primers and 13 Jbeta primers. Assay used: immunoSEQ multiplex PCR; TCRdb lists only in-frame clones, some missing. The table lists approximately 170,000 clones, about 88% of them singletons. About this clone: As yet, its antigen is unknown.

Trimming cost V 6 bases and J 4 bases; bases outside gene matches: 16. The CDR3 spans 17 residues. Germline CDR1 and CDR2: SGHDT and YYEEEE. The origin of this receptor is a young man in good health and CMV-seropositive. The V and J genes are TRBV5-6 and TRBJ1-2; 9 nucleotides line up with TRBD1. The sample consisted of PBMCs. CDR3 sequence reads: CASTLWVQGAGGYGYTF. DNA of the CDR3: TGTGCCAGCACCCTATGGGTACAGGGGGCAGGTGGCTATGGCTACACCTTC.